This T cell receptor (beta chain) appears in the sequencing data of a study of blood T cells in healthy people across ages. A sample-barcoded 5' primer and a J-beta primer mix were used in a second PCR of about 7 to 12 cycles. MiXCR was run by TCRdb on the 5' RACE reads, yielding one entry per CDR3 protein. The sample yields roughly 1.6 million distinct CDR3 sequences, about 31% seen once. Per-sample PBMC isolation yielded at least 7 million cells. In its sample, this clonotype was seen a few times. Germline is not matched at one junction end, which may reflect a read error. Germline V gene lookup returns CDR1 DFQATT and CDR2 SNEGSKA (reference sequence). CDR3 size: 15 residues.

Input material: blood. The V call is TRBV20-1, the J call TRBJ2-1, with 7 positions matching TRBD2. This TCR was recovered from a woman in her twenties or thirties in good health. DNA of the CDR3: TGCAGTGCCCGGCCGGTAGCGGGTTATTACAATAAGCAGTTCTTC. Amino acid sequence: CSARPVAGYYNKQFF.